This entry lists 25 T cell receptor beta chains sequenced from one sample in a study of blood T cell repertoires in COVID-19. The method was immunoSEQ multiplex PCR; TCRdb's version includes in-frame clones alone and lacks a portion of them. The sample lists under 75,000 clones; approximately 80% were seen once. Sequencing used peripheral blood. The receptors were gathered from a woman of 80 years or more with active or convalescent COVID-19.

This clone qualifies as medium-sized. The rearrangement joins TRBV28 to TRBJ2-1; D not certain. V lost 3 bases and J lost 5, with 8 bases in between. The CDR3 has 13 amino acids. CDR1 is MDHEN and CDR2 is SYDVKM in the germline V gene. In nucleotides, the CDR3 is TGTGCCAGCAGTTTCCTCACTAACAATGAGCAGTTCTTC. Its protein product is CASSFLTNNEQFF.

The J gene is TRBJ2-1, the V gene TRBV5-1, with D possibly being TRBD2 (6 bases). Trimming took 4 bases from V and 2 from J, leaving 16 bases between them. The CDR3 spans 16 residues. Germline CDR1 and CDR2: SGHRS and YFSETQ. CDR3 amino acids: CASSVRLVGPYNEQFF. The CDR3 nucleotides are TGCGCCAGCAGCGTGAGACTAGTGGGGCCCTACAATGAGCAGTTCTTC.

The V gene is TRBV9, the J gene TRBJ2-3; 10 positions match TRBD1. The CDR3 is made up of 16 amino acids. Per the germline V gene, CDR1 is SGDLS and CDR2 is YYNGEE. Trimming took 3 bases from V and 4 from J; bases not matched to a gene: 8. This chain's CDR3 is CASSATWTGGADTQYF. The DNA of the CDR3 is TGTGCCAGCAGCGCCACCTGGACAGGGGGGGCAGATACGCAGTATTTT.

The chain employs TRBV11-2 and TRBJ2-7; 8 bases agree with TRBD1. The germline V gene has CDR1 SGHAT and CDR2 FQNNGV. V dropped 5 bases and J dropped 2; count of bases not matched to a gene: 5. CDR3 length: 14 amino acids. The DNA for the CDR3 is TGTGCCAGCAGCATGTCAGGGGGCCCCTACGAGCAGTACTTC. Its translation: CASSMSGGPYEQYF.

The rearrangement links TRBV28 to TRBJ1-2; D perhaps matches TRBD1 (5 bases). With 3 bases removed from V and 8 bases from J, the gap between germline ends came to 10 bases. The CDR3 totals 12 residues. Germline V gene data show CDR1 as MDHEN and CDR2 as SYDVKM. The CDR3 coding sequence is TGTGCCAGCAGTTTGCCAGGGATAGGCTACACCTTC. Amino acid sequence: CASSLPGIGYTF.

In its sample, this clone was seen once. The genes are TRBV7-8 and TRBJ2-7, with 11 positions matching TRBD2. This CDR3 contains 16 residues. The V gene's germline CDR1 is SGHVS and CDR2 FQNEAQ. V dropped 0 bases and J dropped 2; count of bases not matched to a gene: 3. The CDR3 protein is CASSLASTSGAYEQYF. The DNA of the CDR3 is TGTGCCAGCAGCTTAGCGTCGACTAGCGGGGCCTACGAGCAGTACTTC. The full variable domain, with the rest looked up from reference TRBV7-8 and TRBJ2-7, is GAGVSQSPRYKVAKRGQDVALRCDPISGHVSLFWYQQALGQGPEFLTYFQNEAQLDKSGLPSDRFFAERPEGSVSTLKIQRTQQEDSAVYLCASSLASTSGAYEQYFGPGTRLTVT.

The chain couples TRBV7-2 to TRBJ1-2; the D gene is possibly TRBD1 (5 bases). Trimming pared 6 bases from V and 13 bases from J, leaving 21 bases between. This CDR3 has 13 residues. Germline V gene lookup returns CDR1 SGHTA and CDR2 FQGNSA. The CDR3 reads CASRPGGTGVSTF. CDR3 bases: TGTGCCAGCAGGCCGGGGGGTACGGGAGTCTCCACCTTC.

This CDR3 is CASGLPGQRRRPEAFF. The CDR3 nucleotides read TGTGCTAGTGGTTTGCCCGGACAGCGAAGGAGGCCTGAAGCTTTCTTT. The V and J genes are TRBV12-5 and TRBJ1-1; a weak D match, TRBD1 (6 bases). Per the germline V gene, CDR1 is LGHNT and CDR2 is FRNRAP. This CDR3 has 16 residues. Trimming shortened V by 2 bases and J by 6 bases, and 19 bases separated the two germline ends. The full variable domain, its missing parts supplied by reference TRBV12-5 and TRBJ1-1, is DARVTQTPRHKVTEMGQEVTMRCQPILGHNTVFWYRQTMMQGLELLAYFRNRAPLDDSGMPKDRFSAEMPDATLATLKIQPSEPRDSAVYFCASGLPGQRRRPEAFFGQGTRLTVV.

The CDR3 sequence is CASSQRVTGEKGEQYF. The CDR3 bases are TGCGCCAGCAGCCAACGGGTTACAGGGGAGAAGGGCGAGCAGTACTTC. The J gene is TRBJ2-7, the V gene TRBV4-1, with 7 bases fitting TRBD1. The CDR3 covers 16 residues. Unmatched junction bases numbered 13, after V lost 2 bases and J lost 6 bases. In germline, CDR1 is MGHRA, CDR2 YSYEKL.

The rearrangement uses TRBV10-3 and TRBJ2-1; 11 bases are shared with TRBD2. J was trimmed by 2 bases and V by 1 base; bases with no gene match: 7. Germline CDR1 reads ENHRY; CDR2 reads SYGVKD. This CDR3 has 18 residues. CDR3 DNA: TGTGCCATCAGTGAGTACTACATTAGCGGGGGGGCCTACAATGAGCAGTTCTTC. It codes for CAISEYYISGGAYNEQFF.

The chain joins TRBV15 to TRBJ2-5, with a weak D call TRBD1 (6 bases). The CDR3 loop spans 17 amino acids. Germline lookup yields CDR1 LNHNV and CDR2 YYDKDF (reference sequence). The V end lost 0 bases, the J end lost 3 bases, and 17 bases lay between the germline ends. CDR3 nucleotides: TGTGCCACCAGCAGAGATAATACAGGGAACAGGAAAGAGACCCAGTACTTC. This translates into CATSRDNTGNRKETQYF.

The chain is built from TRBV2 and TRBJ1-1; 7 bases align to TRBD1. The CDR3 is 14 residues long. J lost 4 bases, V lost 6 bases, and 8 bases had no gene match. The germline gives CDR1 SNHLY, CDR2 FYNNEI. Here the CDR3 reads CASSVTGESTEAFF. CDR3 bases: TGTGCCAGCAGCGTTACAGGGGAAAGCACTGAAGCTTTCTTT.

This sequence joins TRBV10-2 and TRBJ2-7, with a weak D call TRBD1 (6 bases). The CDR3 extends over 16 amino acids. V was shortened by 6 bases and J by 0 bases, with 18 bases between the two germline ends. Germline CDR1 is WSHSY and CDR2 is SAAADI. CDR3: CASRPPTGPSSYEQYF. The CDR3 DNA reads as TGCGCCAGCAGACCTCCAACAGGGCCCTCCTCCTACGAGCAGTACTTC.

This clone is a singleton in its sample. V and J are TRBV2 and TRBJ2-7; 7 bases fit TRBD1. The germline V gene has CDR1 SNHLY and CDR2 FYNNEI. Unmatched junction bases numbered 5, after V lost 6 bases and J lost 6 bases. This CDR3 region has 12 residues. The CDR3 loop is CASRDRVGEQYF. For the CDR3, the DNA is TGTGCCAGCAGAGACAGGGTGGGCGAGCAGTACTTC.

This chain joins TRBV5-1 and TRBJ2-7, with D hard to call. The CDR3 has 16 residues. CDR1 is SGHRS, CDR2 YFSETQ, per germline. Trimming cost V 0 bases and J 1 base, with 14 bases left between them. CDR3 DNA sequence: TGCGCCAGCAGCTTGGGCCCCTCGGGTGTTTCCTACGAGCAGTACTTC. Protein: CASSLGPSGVSYEQYF.

The chain has TRBV19 and TRBJ2-7, with 7 positions matching TRBD1. CDR3 length: 15 residues. After removal of 5 bases from V and 1 base from J, the junction contained 8 bases not matched to a gene. In germline, CDR1 is LNHDA, CDR2 SQIVND (reference sequence). The CDR3 loop is CASSSSRGSSYEQYF. CDR3 sequence (DNA): TGTGCCAGTAGTTCTTCCAGGGGGAGTTCCTACGAGCAGTACTTC.

CDR3: CASSSRQGANSPLHF. DNA of the CDR3: TGTGCCAGCAGTTCCCGACAGGGGGCCAATTCACCCCTCCACTTT. V is TRBV6-5 and J is TRBJ1-6, with 10 bases aligning to TRBD1. The V and J ends lost 4 bases and 7 bases, in that order; junction bases with no gene match: 4. Germline loops: CDR1 MNHEY, CDR2 SVGAGI. This CDR3 region has 15 residues.

The rearrangement joins TRBV24-1 to TRBJ1-1, with D unresolved. Germline V gene data show CDR1 as KGHDR and CDR2 as SFDVKD. The CDR3 extends over 16 amino acids. Trimming shortened V by 4 bases and J by 5 bases, and 19 bases separated the two germline ends. CDR3 coding DNA: TGTGCCACCAGTGAGTGTCCAAGGGAGATAGGTACTGAAGCTTTCTTT. This sequence encodes CATSECPREIGTEAFF.

V is TRBV3-1 (or the pseudogene TRBV3-2) and J is TRBJ1-2; D perhaps matches TRBD1 (6 bases). This CDR3 comprises 15 residues. Germline V lookup: CDR1 LGHDT, CDR2 YNNKEL (reference sequence). The germline V and J ends were trimmed by 4 bases and 2 bases, with 14 bases remaining between them. This CDR3 reads CASSPRDNSNYGYTF. The CDR3 DNA follows: TGTGCCAGCAGCCCCAGGGACAACTCAAACTATGGCTACACCTTC.

This clone came up once. This rearrangement joins TRBV6-2 or TRBV6-3 to TRBJ2-2; TRBD2 matches at 8 bases. The germline CDR1 and CDR2 sequences are MNHEY and SVGEGT. V gave up 5 bases and J gave up 5 bases; unmatched junction bases: 13. The CDR3 sequence is 17 residues long. The CDR3 DNA follows: TGTGCCAGCAGTCTCTCGTCCGGGGGGGCGAGAACCGGGGAGCTGTTTTTT. Its protein product is CASSLSSGGARTGELFF.

The chain has TRBV19 and TRBJ1-2; TRBD1 might be the D (5 bases). Trimming cost V 4 bases and J 7 bases, with 25 bases left between them. The CDR3 runs to 17 residues. The germline V gene has CDR1 LNHDA and CDR2 SQIVND (reference sequence). CDR3 coding DNA: TGTGCCAGTAGTACCTCCGGGACTGCTCAAATAGTTTTTGGCTACACCTTC. This translates into CASSTSGTAQIVFGYTF.

The V gene is TRBV7-9, the J gene TRBJ1-2; 9 bases are shared with TRBD1. The junction had 5 bases not matched to a gene; V was cut back by 3 bases and J by 6 bases. The CDR3 covers 14 residues. Germline CDR1 reads SEHNR; CDR2 reads FQNEAQ (reference sequence). The CDR3 sequence: CASSFPTGGHGYTF. The CDR3 nucleotides are TGTGCCAGCAGCTTCCCCACAGGGGGCCATGGCTACACCTTC.

The chain combines TRBV5-1 with TRBJ1-5; 8 nucleotides align to TRBD1. The CDR3 is made up of 15 amino acids. Trimming removed 2 bases from V and 5 bases from J; junction bases left unmatched: 6. CDR1 and CDR2 (germline): SGHRS, YFSETQ. The CDR3 spells CASSLQGGEDQPQHF. CDR3 nucleotides: TGCGCCAGCAGCTTACAGGGGGGCGAGGATCAGCCCCAGCATTTT.

This clone has a single count. This chain links TRBV4-3 with TRBJ1-2; 8 bases are shared with TRBD1. The V gene end was trimmed by 0 bases and the J gene end by 5 bases; junction bases not matched to a gene: 5. CDR3 length equals 15 residues. Germline V CDR1 and CDR2: LGHNA, YSLEER. The CDR3 reads CASSQEGDRQYGYTF. CDR3 bases: TGCGCCAGCAGCCAAGAAGGGGACAGGCAGTATGGCTACACCTTC.

The chain recombines TRBV6-2 or TRBV6-3 with TRBJ1-1; perhaps TRBD1 as D (6 bases). Trimming took 6 bases from V and 1 from J, leaving 12 bases between them. The CDR3 totals 14 residues. Per germline, CDR1 MNHEY and CDR2 SVGEGT. The CDR3 coding sequence is TGTGCCAGCAGCACGACAGGTGGGAACACTGAAGCTTTCTTT. This translates into CASSTTGGNTEAFF.